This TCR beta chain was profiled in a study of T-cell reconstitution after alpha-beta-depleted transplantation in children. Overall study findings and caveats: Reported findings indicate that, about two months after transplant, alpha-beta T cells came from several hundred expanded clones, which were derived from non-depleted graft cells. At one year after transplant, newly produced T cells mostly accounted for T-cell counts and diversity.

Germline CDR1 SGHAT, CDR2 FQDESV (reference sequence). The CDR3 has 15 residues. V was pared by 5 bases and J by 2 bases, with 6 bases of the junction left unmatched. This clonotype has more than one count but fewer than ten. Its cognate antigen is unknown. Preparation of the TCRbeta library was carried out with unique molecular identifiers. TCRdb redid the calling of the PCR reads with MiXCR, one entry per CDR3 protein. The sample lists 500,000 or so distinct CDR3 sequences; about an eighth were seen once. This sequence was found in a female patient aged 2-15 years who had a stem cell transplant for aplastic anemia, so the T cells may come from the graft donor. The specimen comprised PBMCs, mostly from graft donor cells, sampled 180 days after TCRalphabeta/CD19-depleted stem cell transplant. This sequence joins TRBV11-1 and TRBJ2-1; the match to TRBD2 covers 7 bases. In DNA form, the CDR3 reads TGTGCCAGCAGCGAGCGGACTAGTACCTACAATGAGCAGTTCTTC. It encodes CASSERTSTYNEQFF.